The following is a T cell receptor (beta chain) sequence with its context. Its antigen is unknown. The data derive from a study of identical twins. Study-wide results and limits: Cord blood beta clonotypes that were abundant carried fewer insertions, and memory repertoires showed no such trend. Excess low generation probability was seen in twin-shared out-of-frame alpha sequences.

Template switching created a universal primer site, and the cDNA included unique molecular identifiers. One entry per CDR3 protein, called by TCRdb with MiXCR from the 5' RACE reads. The profile shows some 1,600,000 distinct CDR3 sequences, under 35% of them singletons. After removal of 6 bases from V and 11 bases from J, the junction contained 20 bases not matched to a gene. Germline V lookup: CDR1 MDHEN, CDR2 SYDVKM. The CDR3 contains 16 residues. The specimen was cord blood. The chain uses TRBV28 and TRBJ2-5; 8 bases line up with TRBD1. The TCR comes from a newborn girl in good health. CDR3 coding DNA: TGTGCCAGCAGCCCACCGGGACAGGCTCGGGTGGACGTTCAGTACTTC. This gives the protein CASSPPGQARVDVQYF.